This entry features one TCR beta chain sequence. Its antigen is not known. The repertoire was sequenced with immunoSEQ multiplex PCR; TCRdb's copy has only in-frame clones and lacks some. The table records tens of thousands of clones, just over 90% of them present only once. The sample is drawn from a study of T cell responses to AZD1222 COVID-19 vaccine. Study-wide results and caveats: It was only after the peak T cell response that any repertoires were sampled. Donor demographics were predominantly white British with a female majority; clonal diversity may be underestimated. Regions left unmutated in variants are reportedly the target of nearly half of spike-specific TCRs.

The sample was peripheral blood, taken on day 0 of AZD1222 vaccination. This receptor was obtained from an adult in good health.

The CDR3: CASSLFSVDTQYF. The DNA for the CDR3 is TGCGCCAGCAGCTTGTTTAGCGTAGATACGCAGTATTTT. The rearrangement joins TRBV5-1 to TRBJ2-3; TRBD2 is a possible D gene (5 bases). V dropped 1 base and J dropped 5 bases, with 8 bases sitting between them. Germline loops: CDR1 SGHRS, CDR2 YFSETQ. This CDR3 contains 13 residues.